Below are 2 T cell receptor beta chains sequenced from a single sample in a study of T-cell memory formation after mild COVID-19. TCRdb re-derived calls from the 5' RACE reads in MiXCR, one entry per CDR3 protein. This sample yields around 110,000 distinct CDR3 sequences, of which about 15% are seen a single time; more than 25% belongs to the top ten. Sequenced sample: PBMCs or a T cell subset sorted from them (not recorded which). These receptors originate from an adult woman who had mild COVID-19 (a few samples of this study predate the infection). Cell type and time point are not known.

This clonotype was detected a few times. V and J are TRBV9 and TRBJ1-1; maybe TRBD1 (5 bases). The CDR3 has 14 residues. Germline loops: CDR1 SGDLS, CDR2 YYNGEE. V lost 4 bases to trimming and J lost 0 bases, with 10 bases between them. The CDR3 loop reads CASSPQGMNTEAFF. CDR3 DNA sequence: TGTGCCAGCAGCCCTCAGGGAATGAACACTGAAGCTTTCTTT.

The CDR3: CASKRGGRDTQYF. The CDR3 nucleotides read TGTGCCAGTAAGCGGGGGGGAAGAGATACGCAGTATTTT. V is TRBV12-3 or TRBV12-4 and J is TRBJ2-3; 10 bases map to TRBD2. This CDR3 is built from 13 residues. The V gene end was trimmed by 9 bases and the J gene end by 5 bases; junction bases not matched to a gene: 5.